This T cell receptor beta chain is drawn from a study of beta chain features in type 1 diabetes (dated by TCRdb to between 2017 and 2018). For the study in its entirety: Mean age, gender distribution, total cell number and subset yield did not differ between patients and healthy donors. A total of roughly 98,000,000 sorted cells were examined across all samples, and a strong correlation was observed between cell number per subset and RNA yield. The study compared TCRB repertoires of sorted circulating CD4+ T cell subsets between recently diagnosed type 1 diabetes patients and matched healthy donors. Naive and central memory subsets were obtained from all 30 or so donors, but regulatory and stem cell-like memory subsets were isolated from only 8 patients and roughly 8 healthy donors.

The High Capacity cDNA Reverse Transcription Kit was used to reverse transcribe all of the isolated RNA, meaning that expressed TCRB transcripts were what got sequenced. Deep immunoSEQ sequencing was performed on naive, central memory and regulatory T cell samples, with an average of about 4 million total reads per sample. After sorted cells were lysed in RLT buffer, RNA was extracted with DNase-treated RNeasy Micro or Mini kits, with the choice depending on cell number. Each cell subset was processed separately to prevent cross-contamination, with patient and healthy donor samples processed together. Using the immunoSEQ multiplex PCR, TCRB sequences were amplified from cDNA into 87-bp fragments spanning the CDR3 region. Sequencing of the amplicons was done on the Illumina HiSeq platform. In the source study's methods: PCR bias was computationally corrected using synthetic template baselines, reads within Hamming distance 2 were collapsed, and singletons that could not be merged were discarded. Reads were aligned to IMGT to assign V, D and J genes, CDR3 length, and insertions or deletions at six rearrangement sites. Within each subset, clonotype counts were normalized to the number of sorted cells before true diversity and Gini coefficients were calculated with the tcR R package. The overlap coefficient, calculated on TCRB nucleotide sequences, was used to quantify repertoire sharing. Out-of-frame TCRB sequences from naive cells were analyzed to stand in for the pre-selection repertoire. TCRdb obtained this table from immuneACCESS and retained in-frame rearrangements with V and J assigned. These tables miss some clones; where compared with another copy, unresolved V genes account for less than half of the shortfall, and the remainder is unexplained. Clonal size and the V and J genes are those of that table, whereas D and trimming came from the DNA. The sample table holds around 350,000 clones, of which around an eighth were seen once. The ten largest clonotypes hold about 0.017% of the sample.

From each donor, a single peripheral blood sample of about 100 mL on average was drawn into heparinised tubes. Naive, central memory, regulatory and stem cell-like memory CD4+ T cells were sorted on a BD FACSAria II using a panel including CD45RO, CCR7, CD25, CD127, CD95 and CD27. Every sorted population had a purity above 95%. PBMCs were isolated right away by Lymphoprep density gradient centrifugation and were stained directly, without culture. So that batch effects would be minimized, each experiment stained and sorted samples in pairs, pairing one healthy donor with one patient. Only a few counts were recorded for this clone. What this receptor recognizes is not known. The input lacks base qualities; no much larger clone sits a single base away. Trimming leaves V shorter by 4 bases and J shorter by 2 bases, with the junction holding 12 bases beyond the gene matches. The CDR3 has 18 amino acids, counting the end cysteine and phenylalanine. The kept DNA is CDR3 alone, 54 bases in frame from the first base. As encoded in the germline V gene, CDR1 is SGHTA while CDR2 is FQGTGA.

Points the paper makes about the study in general: PCR might favor shorter templates, but patient and control samples were amplified and corrected together, so any skew would affect both groups equally. Because the HLA sub-analyses included only small numbers of individuals, any influence of HLA type on TCRB rearrangement was left unresolved. Because cDNA was sequenced instead of genomic DNA, activated cells with high expression could be over-represented, although the groups did not differ in activation or CD3 levels. In all four CD4+ subsets, TCRB CDR3 length was moderately but significantly shorter in type 1 diabetes patients. Naive, central memory and regulatory TCRB repertoires appeared to be more alike among patients than among healthy donors. At VDJ recombination sites, patients with type 1 diabetes made fewer insertions and deleted more nucleotides, a pattern implying thymic rearrangement abnormalities.

The sequence links TRBV7-3 to TRBJ2-1, and 9 junctional nucleotides match TRBD1. What was sequenced was naive CD4+ T cells from blood. The cell subset or site label on this specimen signifies: true naive CD4+ T cells. The sequence derives from a man aged 18 to 30 in good health. At the DNA level, the sequence is TGTGCCAGCAGCTCTTCCCGGTCGGGACAGGGAGCCTACAATGAGCAGTTCTTC. This codes for CASSSSRSGQGAYNEQFF.